The T cell receptor beta chain under discussion was sequenced for a study of shared clonotypes between healthy human individuals. Authors' methods: There were no quality scores in the junction-only immunoSEQ sequences, so filtering differed. Method: immunoSEQ multiplex PCR; TCRdb's copy keeps in-frame clones and lacks some. V, J and clone size reflect that table, while D and trimming were determined from the DNA. The sample records hundreds of thousands of clones, about two thirds being singletons. A few counts support this clone. Its antigen remains unknown. Regarding the study as a whole: Sampling used blood alone; tissue repertoires probably differ. Non-shared clonotypes showed lower generation probabilities than clonotypes common to all four donors.

The V gene's germline CDR1 is MDHEN and CDR2 SYDVKM. The V end was cut by 8 bases, the J end by 0 bases, with 16 bases between. The CDR3 has 16 amino acids. Splitting of CD4+ cells produced CD45RA+ naive and CD45RA-negative memory subsets. The sequencing input was memory CD4+ T cells sorted from blood. Subset given: CD45RA-negative fraction. The receptor comes from a woman in her 30s in good health. The rearrangement joins TRBV28 to TRBJ1-4, with D maybe TRBD1 (6 bases). This CDR3 reads CASLEGDLATNEKLFF. CDR3 DNA sequence: TGTGCCAGCTTAGAGGGGGACCTTGCAACTAATGAAAAACTGTTTTTT.